Listed below are T cell receptor beta chains from one sample, sequenced in a study of T cells in Graves' hyperthyroidism and ophthalmopathy. TCRdb independently ran MiXCR on the multiplex PCR reads; one entry per CDR3 protein. This table holds more than 300,000 distinct CDR3 sequences, more than 11% found once. Sequenced input: blood. Receptors were obtained from a woman aged 55-70 years with Graves' hyperthyroidism. CDR3s leave out the opening cysteine and the closing phenylalanine or tryptophan.

j_call,v_call,cdr3_aa
TRBJ1-2,TRBV7-9,ASSLRTDHGYT
TRBJ1-2,TRBV20-1,SAKGHGRYGYT
TRBJ1-5,TRBV30,AWSGTGGNQPQH
TRBJ2-1,TRBV6-6,ASSYSRASGSYNEQF
TRBJ2-6,TRBV6-2/TRBV6-3,ASRRPGDSGANVLT
TRBJ2-3,TRBV27,ASTSYTDTQY
TRBJ2-1,TRBV7-6,ASSLEASGSDYEQF
TRBJ1-5,TRBV29-1,SVGIGQDSNQPQH
TRBJ1-1,TRBV27,ASSTGTENTEAF
TRBJ1-2,TRBV6-2/TRBV6-3,ASSYRQISRHGYT
TRBJ1-1,TRBV3-1,ASSLTAFGGTEAF
TRBJ2-7,TRBV24-1,ATSDHREEQY
TRBJ2-3,TRBV9,ASSVDMGIDTQY